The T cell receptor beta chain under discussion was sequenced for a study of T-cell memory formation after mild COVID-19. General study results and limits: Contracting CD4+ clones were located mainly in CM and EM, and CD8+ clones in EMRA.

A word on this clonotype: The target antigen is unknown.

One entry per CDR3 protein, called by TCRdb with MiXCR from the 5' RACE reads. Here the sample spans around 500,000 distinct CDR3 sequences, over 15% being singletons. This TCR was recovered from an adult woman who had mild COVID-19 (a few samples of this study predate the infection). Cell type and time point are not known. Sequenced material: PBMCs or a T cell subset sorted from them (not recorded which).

The CDR3: CATSKGPDTQYF. In DNA, the CDR3 is TGTGCCACCAGCAAGGGGCCAGATACGCAGTATTTT. V usage is TRBV15 and J usage is TRBJ2-3; perhaps TRBD1 as D (5 bases). Germline lookup yields CDR1 LNHNV and CDR2 YYDKDF (reference sequence). The CDR3 contains 12 residues. The V end lost 4 bases, the J end lost 4 bases, and 6 bases lay between the germline ends. Full variable domain (rest looked up from reference TRBV15 and TRBJ2-3): DAMVIQNPRYQVTQFGKPVTLSCSQTLNHNVMYWYQQKSSQAPKLLFHYYDKDFNNEADTPDNFQSRRPNTSFCFLDIRSPGLGDTAMYLCATSKGPDTQYFGPGTRLTVL.